This T cell receptor beta chain appears in the sequencing data of a study of response to subunit inactivated influenza vaccine. TCRdb itself ran the RT-PCR reads through MiXCR, one entry per CDR3 protein. Among fewer than 650,000 distinct CDR3 sequences listed, 10% to 15% were seen once. The table lists this clonotype with many counts. The antigen remains undetermined. V lost 6 bases to trimming and J lost 0 bases; unmatched junction nucleotides: 8. The CDR3 is made up of 16 amino acids. The study, taken as a whole, reports: That few new T cells are recruited by each seasonal influenza vaccination was the authors' suggestion.

The receptor's source is a man between 45 and 60 years old who received an inactivated influenza vaccine. Source: PBMCs from blood, taken 45 days after vaccination. This chain joins TRBV12-3 or TRBV12-4 and TRBJ1-5; 7 bases match TRBD1. The DNA for the CDR3 is TGTGCCAGCAGCCGTGGACAGGCCCATAGCAATCAGCCCCAGCATTTT. This codes for CASSRGQAHSNQPQHF.